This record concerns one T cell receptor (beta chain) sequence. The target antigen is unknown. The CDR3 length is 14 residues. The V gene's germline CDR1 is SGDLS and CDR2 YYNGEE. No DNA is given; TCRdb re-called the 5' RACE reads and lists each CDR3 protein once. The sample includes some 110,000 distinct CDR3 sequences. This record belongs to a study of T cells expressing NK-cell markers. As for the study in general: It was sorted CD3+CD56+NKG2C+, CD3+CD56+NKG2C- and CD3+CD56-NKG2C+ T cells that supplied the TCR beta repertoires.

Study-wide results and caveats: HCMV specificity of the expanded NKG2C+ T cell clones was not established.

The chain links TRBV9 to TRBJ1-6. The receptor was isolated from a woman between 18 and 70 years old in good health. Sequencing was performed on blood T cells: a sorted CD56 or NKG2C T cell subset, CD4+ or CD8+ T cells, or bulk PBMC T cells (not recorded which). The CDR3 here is CASSVGGFAGPLHF.